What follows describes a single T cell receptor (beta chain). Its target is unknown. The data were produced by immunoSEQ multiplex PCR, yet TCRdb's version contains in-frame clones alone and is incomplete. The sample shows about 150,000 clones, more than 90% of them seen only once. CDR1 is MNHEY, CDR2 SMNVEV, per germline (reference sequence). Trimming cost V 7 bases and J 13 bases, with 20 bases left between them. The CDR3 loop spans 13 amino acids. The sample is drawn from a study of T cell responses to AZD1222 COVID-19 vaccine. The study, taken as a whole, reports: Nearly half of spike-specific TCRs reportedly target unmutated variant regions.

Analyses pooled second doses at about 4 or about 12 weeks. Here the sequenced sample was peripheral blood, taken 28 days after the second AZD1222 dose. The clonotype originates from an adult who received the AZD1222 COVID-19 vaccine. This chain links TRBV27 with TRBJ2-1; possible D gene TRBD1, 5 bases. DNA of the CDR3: TGTGCCAGCACCGAAAAGGCGGCCAGGGAACAGTTCTTC. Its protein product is CASTEKAAREQFF.